These T cell receptor beta chains were read from a single sample in a study of shared clonotypes between healthy human individuals. TCRdb's copy holds only in-frame clones and misses some; the assay was immunoSEQ multiplex PCR. The sample holds some 2.3 million clones, more than 80% seen once. The sample consisted of naive CD4+ T cells from PBMCs. The receptor source for this set is a man between 18 and 29 years old in good health. Some clones in this sample may be carry-over from other donors' samples. Each CDR3 is given with its conserved first and last residue.

TRBV27 CASSYLTDEKLFF
TRBV6-1 CASISAGVGSDTQYF
TRBV4-3 CASSQRHSNTEAFF
TRBV11-2 CASSFTGKYGYTF
TRBV5-1 CASSQTYNEQFF
TRBV29-1 CSVELARAREQYF
TRBV29-1 CSVSGGAGPDTQYF
TRBV10-1 CASRKGTTDTQYF
TRBV7-2 CASSLQGATNEKLFF
TRBV5-1 CASSLERGEETQYF
TRBV10-3 CAISESIKTGEKLFF
TRBV2 CASKAGAPVEQYF
TRBV29-1 CSVAGWTNQETQYF